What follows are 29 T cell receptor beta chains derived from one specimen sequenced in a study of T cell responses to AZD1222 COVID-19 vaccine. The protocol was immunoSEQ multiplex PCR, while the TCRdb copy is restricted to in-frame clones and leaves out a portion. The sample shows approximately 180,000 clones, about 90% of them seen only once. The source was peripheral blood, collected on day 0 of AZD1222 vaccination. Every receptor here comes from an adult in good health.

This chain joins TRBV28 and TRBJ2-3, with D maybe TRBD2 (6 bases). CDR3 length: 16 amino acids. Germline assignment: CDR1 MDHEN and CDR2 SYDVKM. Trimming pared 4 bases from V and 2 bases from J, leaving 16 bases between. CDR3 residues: CASSSASADSTDTQYF. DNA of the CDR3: TGTGCCAGCAGTTCCGCTAGCGCTGACTCCACAGATACGCAGTATTTT.

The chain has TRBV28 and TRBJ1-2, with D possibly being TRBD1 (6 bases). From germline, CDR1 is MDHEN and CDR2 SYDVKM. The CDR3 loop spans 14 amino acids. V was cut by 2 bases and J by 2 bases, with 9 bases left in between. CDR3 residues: CASSLGGRNYGYTF. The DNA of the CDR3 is TGTGCCAGCAGTTTAGGGGGGCGCAACTATGGCTACACCTTC.

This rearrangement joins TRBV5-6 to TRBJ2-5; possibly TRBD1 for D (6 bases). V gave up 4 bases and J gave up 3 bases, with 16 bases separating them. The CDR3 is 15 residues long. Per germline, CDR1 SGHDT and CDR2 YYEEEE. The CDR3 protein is CASSLTGRGEETQYF. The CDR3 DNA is TGTGCCAGCAGCCTGACAGGCCGTGGGGAAGAGACCCAGTACTTC.

The CDR3 nucleotides read TGTGCCAGCAGTGAAAGGAGGACCCAGTACTTC. Translation: CASSERRTQYF. The chain recombines TRBV6-1 with TRBJ2-5, with D uncertain. The V end lost 2 bases, the J end lost 7 bases, and 5 bases lay between the germline ends. The CDR3 sequence is 11 residues long. Germline V gene sequence: CDR1 MNHNS, CDR2 SASEGT.

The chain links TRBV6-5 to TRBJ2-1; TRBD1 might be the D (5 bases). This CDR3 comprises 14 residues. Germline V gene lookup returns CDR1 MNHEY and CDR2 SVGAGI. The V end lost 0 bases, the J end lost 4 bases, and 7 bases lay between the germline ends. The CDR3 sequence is CASSYSDRYNEQFF. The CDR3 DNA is TGTGCCAGCAGTTACTCCGACAGATACAATGAGCAGTTCTTC.

CDR3 sequence reads: CASSPGTGRNSPLHF. DNA of the CDR3: TGTGCCAGCAGCCCCGGGACAGGGCGTAATTCACCCCTCCACTTT. This chain uses TRBV28 with TRBJ1-6; 9 bases match TRBD1. CDR3 length: 15 amino acids. The germline CDR1 and CDR2 sequences are MDHEN and SYDVKM. V was clipped by 6 bases and J by 6 bases; unmatched bases: 6.

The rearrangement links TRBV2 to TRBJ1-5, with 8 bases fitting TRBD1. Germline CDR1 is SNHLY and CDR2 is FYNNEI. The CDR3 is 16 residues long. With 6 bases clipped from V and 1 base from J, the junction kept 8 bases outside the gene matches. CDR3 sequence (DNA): TGTGCCAGCAGGAACCGACAGGGGTTCAGCAATCAGCCCCAGCATTTT. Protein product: CASRNRQGFSNQPQHF. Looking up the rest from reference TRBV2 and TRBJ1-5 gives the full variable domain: EPEVTQTPSHQVTQMGQEVILRCVPISNHLYFYWYRQILGQKVEFLVSFYNNEISEKSEIFDDQFSVERPDGSNFTLKIRSTKLEDSAMYFCASRNRQGFSNQPQHFGDGTRLSIL.

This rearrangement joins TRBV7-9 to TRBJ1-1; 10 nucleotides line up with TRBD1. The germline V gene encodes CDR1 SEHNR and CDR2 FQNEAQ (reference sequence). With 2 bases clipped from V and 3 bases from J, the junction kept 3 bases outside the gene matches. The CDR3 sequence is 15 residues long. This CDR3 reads CASSLRQGADTEAFF. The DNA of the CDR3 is TGTGCCAGCAGCTTAAGACAGGGGGCGGACACTGAAGCTTTCTTT.

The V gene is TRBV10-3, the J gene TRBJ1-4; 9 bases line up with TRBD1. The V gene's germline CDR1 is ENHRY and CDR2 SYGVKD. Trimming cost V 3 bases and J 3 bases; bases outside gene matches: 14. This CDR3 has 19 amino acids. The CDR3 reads CAISELRGQGKGANEKLFF. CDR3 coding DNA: TGTGCCATCAGTGAATTAAGGGGACAGGGAAAGGGAGCTAATGAAAAACTGTTTTTT.

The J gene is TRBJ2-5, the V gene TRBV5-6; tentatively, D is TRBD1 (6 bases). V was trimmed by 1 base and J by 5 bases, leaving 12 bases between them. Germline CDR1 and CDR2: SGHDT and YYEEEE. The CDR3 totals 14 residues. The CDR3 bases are TGTGCCAGCAGCTTGCTGGGGGCCGGCGAGACCCAGTACTTC. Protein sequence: CASSLLGAGETQYF.

For the CDR3, the DNA is TGTGCCAGCAGCTACGAGGGGGGCGGCGCTTTCTTT. Translating gives CASSYEGGGAFF. The V and J genes are TRBV7-8 and TRBJ1-1; D is possibly TRBD1 (6 bases). Germline V gene sequence: CDR1 SGHVS, CDR2 FQNEAQ. The length of the CDR3 is 12 residues. Trimming shortened V by 4 bases and J by 11 bases, and 14 bases separated the two germline ends.

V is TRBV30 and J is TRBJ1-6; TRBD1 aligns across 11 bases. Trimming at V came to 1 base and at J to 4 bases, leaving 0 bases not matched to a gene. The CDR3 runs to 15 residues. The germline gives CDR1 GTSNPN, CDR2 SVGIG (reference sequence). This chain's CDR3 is CAWSGDRGYNSPLHF. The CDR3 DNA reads TGTGCCTGGAGTGGGGACAGGGGGTATAATTCACCCCTCCACTTT.

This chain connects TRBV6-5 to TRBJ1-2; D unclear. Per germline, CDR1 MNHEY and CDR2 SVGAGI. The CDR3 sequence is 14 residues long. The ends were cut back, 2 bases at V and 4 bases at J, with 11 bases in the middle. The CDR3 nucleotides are TGTGCCAGCAGTTACAGCTTTTCGGCCTATGGCTACACCTTC. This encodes CASSYSFSAYGYTF.

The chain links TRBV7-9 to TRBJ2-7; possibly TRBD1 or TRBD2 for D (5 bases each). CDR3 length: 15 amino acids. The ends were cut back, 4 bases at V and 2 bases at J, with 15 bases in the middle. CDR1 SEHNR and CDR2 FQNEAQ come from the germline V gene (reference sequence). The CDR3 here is CASSSDRGRTYEQYF. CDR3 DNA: TGTGCCAGCAGCTCAGATCGGGGCAGAACCTACGAGCAGTACTTC. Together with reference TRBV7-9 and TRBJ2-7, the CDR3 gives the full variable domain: DTGVSQNPRHKITKRGQNVTFRCDPISEHNRLYWYRQTLGQGPEFLTYFQNEAQLEKSRLLSDRFSAERPKGSFSTLEIQRTEQGDSAMYLCASSSDRGRTYEQYFGPGTRLTVT.

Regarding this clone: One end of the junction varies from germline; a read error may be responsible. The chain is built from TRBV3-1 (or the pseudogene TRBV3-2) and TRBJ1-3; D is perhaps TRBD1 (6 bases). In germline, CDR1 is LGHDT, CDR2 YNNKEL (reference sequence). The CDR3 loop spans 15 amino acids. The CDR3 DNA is TGTGCCAGCAGACAAGGGGCAGGGGCAGGAAACACCATATATTTT. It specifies CASRQGAGAGNTIYF.

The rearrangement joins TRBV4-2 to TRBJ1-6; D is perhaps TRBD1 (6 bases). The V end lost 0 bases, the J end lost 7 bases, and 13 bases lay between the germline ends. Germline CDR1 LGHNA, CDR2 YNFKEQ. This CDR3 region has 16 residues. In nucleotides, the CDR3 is TGTGCCAGCAGCCAAGAGGGGGGGGCCGGGAATTCACCCCTCCACTTT. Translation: CASSQEGGAGNSPLHF.

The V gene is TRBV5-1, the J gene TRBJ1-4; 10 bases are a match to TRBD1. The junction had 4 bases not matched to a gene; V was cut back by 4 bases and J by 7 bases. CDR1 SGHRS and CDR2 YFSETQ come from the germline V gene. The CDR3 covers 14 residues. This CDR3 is CASSTGTGVEKLFF. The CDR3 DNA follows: TGCGCCAGCAGCACCGGGACAGGGGTTGAAAAACTGTTTTTT.

CDR3 DNA sequence: TGCAGCGTTGTACGGTGGGAGACCCAGTACTTC. Protein sequence: CSVVRWETQYF. V gene TRBV29-1 combines with J gene TRBJ2-5, with D hard to call. V was pared by 4 bases and J by 5 bases, with 8 bases between. Germline loops: CDR1 SQVTM, CDR2 ANQGSEA. The CDR3 has 11 amino acids.

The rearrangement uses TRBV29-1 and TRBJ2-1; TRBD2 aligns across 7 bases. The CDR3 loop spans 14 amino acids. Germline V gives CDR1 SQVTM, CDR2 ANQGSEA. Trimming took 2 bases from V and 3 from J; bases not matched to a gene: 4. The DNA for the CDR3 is TGCAGCGTTGAATTGCGGGAGCTCTACAATGAGCAGTTCTTC. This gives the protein CSVELRELYNEQFF.

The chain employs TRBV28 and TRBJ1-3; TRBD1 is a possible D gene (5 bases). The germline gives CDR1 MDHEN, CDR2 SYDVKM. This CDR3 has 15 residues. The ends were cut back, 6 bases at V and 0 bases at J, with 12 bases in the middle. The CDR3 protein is CASRAGPFSGNTIYF. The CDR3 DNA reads TGTGCCAGCAGGGCGGGACCGTTCTCTGGAAACACCATATATTTT. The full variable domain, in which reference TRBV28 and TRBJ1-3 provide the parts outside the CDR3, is DVKVTQSSRYLVKRTGEKVFLECVQDMDHENMFWYRQDPGLGLRLIYFSYDVKMKEKGDIPEGYSVSREKKERFSLILESASTNQTSMYLCASRAGPFSGNTIYFGEGSWLTVV.

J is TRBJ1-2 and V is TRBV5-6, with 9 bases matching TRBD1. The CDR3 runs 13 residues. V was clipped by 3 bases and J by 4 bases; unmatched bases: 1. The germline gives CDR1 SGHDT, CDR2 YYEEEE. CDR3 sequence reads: CASSSQGAYGYTF. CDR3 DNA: TGTGCCAGCAGCTCACAGGGGGCCTATGGCTACACCTTC.

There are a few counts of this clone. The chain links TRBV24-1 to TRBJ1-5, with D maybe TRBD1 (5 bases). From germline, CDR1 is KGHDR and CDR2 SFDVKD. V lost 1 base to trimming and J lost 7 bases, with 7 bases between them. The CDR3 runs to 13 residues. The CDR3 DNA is TGTGCCACCAGTGATTTCGGGGGGCAGCCCCAGCATTTT. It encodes CATSDFGGQPQHF.

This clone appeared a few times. The CDR3 nucleotides are TGTGCCAGCAGCCACACAGAATCTCCGGCTGGGGCCAACGTCCTGACTTTC. Amino acids: CASSHTESPAGANVLTF. The chain carries TRBV4-2 and TRBJ2-6; D uncertain. Germline V gene data show CDR1 as LGHNA and CDR2 as YNFKEQ. The CDR3 contains 17 residues. Deletions cut 3 bases from V and 2 bases from J, with 14 bases between.

The CDR3 protein is CASSYAGTGKETQYF. CDR3 nucleotide sequence: TGTGCCAGCAGTTACGCCGGGACAGGGAAAGAGACCCAGTACTTC. The V and J genes are TRBV6-2 or TRBV6-3 and TRBJ2-5; TRBD1 aligns across 9 bases. Losses at the gene ends were 2 bases for V and 3 bases for J; bases not matched to a gene: 4. The germline CDR1 and CDR2 sequences are MNHEY and SVGEGT. This CDR3 is 15 amino acids long.

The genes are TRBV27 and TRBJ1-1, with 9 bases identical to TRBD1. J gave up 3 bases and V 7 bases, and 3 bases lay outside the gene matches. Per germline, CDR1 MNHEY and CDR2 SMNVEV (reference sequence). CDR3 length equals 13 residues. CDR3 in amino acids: CASNTGGDTEAFF. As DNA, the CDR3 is TGTGCCAGCAACACAGGGGGCGACACTGAAGCTTTCTTT.

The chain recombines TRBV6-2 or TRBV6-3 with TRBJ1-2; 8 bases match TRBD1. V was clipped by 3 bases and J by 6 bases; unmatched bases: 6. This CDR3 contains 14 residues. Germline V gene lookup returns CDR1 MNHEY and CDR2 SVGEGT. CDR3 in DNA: TGTGCCAGCAGTTATAGCCGACAGGGGAATGGCTACACCTTC. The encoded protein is CASSYSRQGNGYTF.

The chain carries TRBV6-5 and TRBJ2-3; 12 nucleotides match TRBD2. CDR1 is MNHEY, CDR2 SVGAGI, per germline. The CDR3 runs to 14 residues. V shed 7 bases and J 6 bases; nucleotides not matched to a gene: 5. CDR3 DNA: TGTGCCAGCATAGCTAGCGGGAGGGCCGATACGCAGTATTTT. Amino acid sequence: CASIASGRADTQYF.

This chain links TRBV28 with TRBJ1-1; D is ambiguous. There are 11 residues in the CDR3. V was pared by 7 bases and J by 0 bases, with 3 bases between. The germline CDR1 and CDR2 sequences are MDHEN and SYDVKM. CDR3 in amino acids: CASTMNTEAFF. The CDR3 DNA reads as TGTGCCAGCACAATGAACACTGAAGCTTTCTTT. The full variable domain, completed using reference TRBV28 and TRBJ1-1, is DVKVTQSSRYLVKRTGEKVFLECVQDMDHENMFWYRQDPGLGLRLIYFSYDVKMKEKGDIPEGYSVSREKKERFSLILESASTNQTSMYLCASTMNTEAFFGQGTRLTVV.

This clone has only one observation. CDR3 loop: CASSLGGSTDTQYF. The DNA of the CDR3 is TGTGCCAGCAGTCTGGGGGGCAGCACAGATACGCAGTATTTT. The J gene is TRBJ2-3, the V gene TRBV28; the D call may be TRBD1 or TRBD2 (6 bases each). The CDR3 contains 14 residues. Trimming removed 5 bases from V and 0 bases from J, with 9 bases in between. Germline V CDR1 and CDR2: MDHEN, SYDVKM.